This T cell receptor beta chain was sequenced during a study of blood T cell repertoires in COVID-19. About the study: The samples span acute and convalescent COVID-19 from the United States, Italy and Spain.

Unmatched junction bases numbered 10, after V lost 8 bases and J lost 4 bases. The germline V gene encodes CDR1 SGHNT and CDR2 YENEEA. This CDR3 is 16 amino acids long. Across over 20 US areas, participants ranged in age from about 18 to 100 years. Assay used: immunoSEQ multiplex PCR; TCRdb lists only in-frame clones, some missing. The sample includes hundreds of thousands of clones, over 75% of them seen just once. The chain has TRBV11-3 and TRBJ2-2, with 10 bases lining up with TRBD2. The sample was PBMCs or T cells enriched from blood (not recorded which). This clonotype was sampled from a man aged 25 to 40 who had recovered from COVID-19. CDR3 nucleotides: TGTGCCAGCGGAACGACCGGGACTAGCGTCACCGGGGAGCTGTTTTTT. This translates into CASGTTGTSVTGELFF.